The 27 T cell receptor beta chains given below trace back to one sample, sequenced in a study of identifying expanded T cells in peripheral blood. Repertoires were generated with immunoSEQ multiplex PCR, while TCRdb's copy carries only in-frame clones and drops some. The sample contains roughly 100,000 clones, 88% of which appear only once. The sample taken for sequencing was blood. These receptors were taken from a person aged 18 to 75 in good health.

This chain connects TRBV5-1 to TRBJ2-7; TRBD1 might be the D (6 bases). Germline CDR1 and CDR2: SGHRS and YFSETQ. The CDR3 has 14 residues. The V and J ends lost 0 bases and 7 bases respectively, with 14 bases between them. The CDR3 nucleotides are TGCGCCAGCAGCTTGGGGCAGGGGTCGGGTGAGCAGTACTTC. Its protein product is CASSLGQGSGEQYF.

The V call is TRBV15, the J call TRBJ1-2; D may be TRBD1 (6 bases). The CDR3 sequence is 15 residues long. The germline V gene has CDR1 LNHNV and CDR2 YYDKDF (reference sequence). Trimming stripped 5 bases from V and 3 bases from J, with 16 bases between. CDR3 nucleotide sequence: TGTGCCACCAGCCCAAGCCCGGACAGCTACTATGGCTACACCTTC. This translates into CATSPSPDSYYGYTF.

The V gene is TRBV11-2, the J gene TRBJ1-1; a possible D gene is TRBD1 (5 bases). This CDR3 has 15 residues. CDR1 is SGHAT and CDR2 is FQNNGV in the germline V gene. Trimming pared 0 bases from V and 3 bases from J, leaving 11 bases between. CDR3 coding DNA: TGTGCCAGCAGCTTAGATCCCGCCAGGGACACTGAAGCTTTCTTT. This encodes CASSLDPARDTEAFF. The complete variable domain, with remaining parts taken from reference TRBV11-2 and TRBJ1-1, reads EAGVAQSPRYKIIEKRQSVAFWCNPISGHATLYWYQQILGQGPKLLIQFQNNGVVDDSQLPKDRFSAERLKGVDSTLKIQPAKLEDSAVYLCASSLDPARDTEAFFGQGTRLTVV.

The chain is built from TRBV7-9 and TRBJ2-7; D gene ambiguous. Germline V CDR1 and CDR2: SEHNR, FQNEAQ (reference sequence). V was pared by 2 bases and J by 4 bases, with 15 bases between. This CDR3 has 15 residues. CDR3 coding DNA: TGTGCCAGCAGCTTATGGAATAAAGAGCCTTACGAGCAGTACTTC. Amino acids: CASSLWNKEPYEQYF.

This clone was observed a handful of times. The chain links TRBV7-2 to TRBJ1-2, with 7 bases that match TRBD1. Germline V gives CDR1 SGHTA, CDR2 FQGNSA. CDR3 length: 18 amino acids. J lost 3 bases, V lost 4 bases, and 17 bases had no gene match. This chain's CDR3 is CASSSYLQVWQGDYGYTF. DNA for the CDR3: TGTGCCAGCAGCTCATATTTACAAGTATGGCAGGGGGACTATGGCTACACCTTC.

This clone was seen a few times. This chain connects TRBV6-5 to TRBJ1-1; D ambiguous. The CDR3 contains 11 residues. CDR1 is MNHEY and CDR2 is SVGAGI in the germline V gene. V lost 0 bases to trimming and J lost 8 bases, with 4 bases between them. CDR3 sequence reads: CASSYSEEAFF. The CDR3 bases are TGTGCCAGCAGTTACTCAGAGGAAGCTTTCTTT.

The CDR3 loop is CASSSGQEQETQYF. The CDR3 nucleotides read TGTGCCAGCAGTTCTGGACAGGAGCAAGAGACCCAGTACTTC. The chain has TRBV27 and TRBJ2-5; 7 nucleotides line up with TRBD1. With V trimmed by 4 bases and J by 2 bases, 4 bases remained unmatched. The CDR3 length is 14 residues. From germline, CDR1 is MNHEY and CDR2 SMNVEV (reference sequence).

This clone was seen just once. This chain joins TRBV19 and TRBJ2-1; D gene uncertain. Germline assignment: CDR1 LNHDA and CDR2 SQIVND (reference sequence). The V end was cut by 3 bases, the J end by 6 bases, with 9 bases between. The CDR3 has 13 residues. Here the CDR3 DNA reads TGTGCCAGTAGTATCACGGCTGGCAATGAGCAGTTCTTC. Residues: CASSITAGNEQFF.

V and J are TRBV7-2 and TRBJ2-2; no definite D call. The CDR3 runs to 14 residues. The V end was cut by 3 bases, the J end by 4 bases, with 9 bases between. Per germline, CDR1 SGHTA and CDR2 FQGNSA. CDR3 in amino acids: CASSFGLVTGELFF. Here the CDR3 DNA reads TGTGCCAGCAGCTTTGGGCTCGTCACCGGGGAGCTGTTTTTT.

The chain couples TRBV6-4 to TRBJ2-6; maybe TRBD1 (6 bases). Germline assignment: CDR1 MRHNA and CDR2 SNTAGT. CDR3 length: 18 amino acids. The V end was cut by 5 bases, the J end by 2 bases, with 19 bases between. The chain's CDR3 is CASSPTSSEGAGANVLTF. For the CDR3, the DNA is TGTGCCAGCAGTCCCACTTCCTCAGAGGGGGCTGGGGCCAACGTCCTGACTTTC.

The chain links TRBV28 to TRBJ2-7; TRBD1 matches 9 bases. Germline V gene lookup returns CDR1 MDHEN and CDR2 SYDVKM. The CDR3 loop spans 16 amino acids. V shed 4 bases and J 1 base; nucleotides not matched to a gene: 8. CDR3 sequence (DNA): TGTGCCAGCAGTTCCCCGGGACAGGGTGCTTCCTACGAGCAGTACTTC. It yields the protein CASSSPGQGASYEQYF. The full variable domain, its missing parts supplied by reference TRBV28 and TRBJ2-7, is DVKVTQSSRYLVKRTGEKVFLECVQDMDHENMFWYRQDPGLGLRLIYFSYDVKMKEKGDIPEGYSVSREKKERFSLILESASTNQTSMYLCASSSPGQGASYEQYFGPGTRLTVT.

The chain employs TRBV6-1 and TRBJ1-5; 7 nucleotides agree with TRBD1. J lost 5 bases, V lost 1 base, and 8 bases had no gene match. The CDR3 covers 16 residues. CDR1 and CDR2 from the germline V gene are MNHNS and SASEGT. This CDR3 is CASSEGRDSKYQPQHF. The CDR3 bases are TGTGCCAGCAGTGAAGGACGGGACAGTAAGTATCAGCCCCAGCATTTT.

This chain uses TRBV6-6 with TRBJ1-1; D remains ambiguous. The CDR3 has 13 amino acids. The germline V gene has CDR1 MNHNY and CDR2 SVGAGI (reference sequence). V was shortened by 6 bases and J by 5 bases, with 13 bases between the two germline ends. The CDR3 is CASSTHAGTEAFF. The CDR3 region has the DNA TGTGCCAGCAGCACCCACGCGGGGACTGAAGCTTTCTTT.

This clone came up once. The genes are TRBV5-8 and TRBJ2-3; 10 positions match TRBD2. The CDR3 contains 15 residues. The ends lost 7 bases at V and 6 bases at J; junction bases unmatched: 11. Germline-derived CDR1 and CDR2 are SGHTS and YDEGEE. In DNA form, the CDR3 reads TGTGCCAGCGGTACTAGCGGGGCATCGGGGGATACGCAGTATTTT. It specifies CASGTSGASGDTQYF.

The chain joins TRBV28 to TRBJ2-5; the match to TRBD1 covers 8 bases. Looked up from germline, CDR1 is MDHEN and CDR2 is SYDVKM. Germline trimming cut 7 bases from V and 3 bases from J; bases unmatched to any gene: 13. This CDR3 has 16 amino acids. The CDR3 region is CASTFSGRGRKETQYF. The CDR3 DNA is TGTGCCAGCACTTTCTCGGGCAGGGGGCGTAAAGAGACCCAGTACTTC.

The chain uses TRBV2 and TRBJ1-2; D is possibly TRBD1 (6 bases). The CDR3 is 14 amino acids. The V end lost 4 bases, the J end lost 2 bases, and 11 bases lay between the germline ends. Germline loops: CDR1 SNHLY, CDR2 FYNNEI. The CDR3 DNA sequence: TGTGCCAGCAGTGGTCAGGGGCCCAACTATGGCTACACCTTC. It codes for CASSGQGPNYGYTF.

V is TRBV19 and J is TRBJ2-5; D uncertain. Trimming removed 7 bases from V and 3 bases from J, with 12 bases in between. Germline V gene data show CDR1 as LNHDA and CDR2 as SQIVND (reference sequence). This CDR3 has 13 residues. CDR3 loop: CASMDGQKETQYF. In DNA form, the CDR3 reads TGTGCCAGTATGGATGGGCAGAAAGAGACCCAGTACTTC.

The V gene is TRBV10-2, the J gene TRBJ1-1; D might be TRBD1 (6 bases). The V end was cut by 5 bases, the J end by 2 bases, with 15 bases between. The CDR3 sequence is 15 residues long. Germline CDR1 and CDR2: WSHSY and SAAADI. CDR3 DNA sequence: TGCGCCAGCAGTCAACGAGGGGGGACCAACACTGAAGCTTTCTTT. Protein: CASSQRGGTNTEAFF.

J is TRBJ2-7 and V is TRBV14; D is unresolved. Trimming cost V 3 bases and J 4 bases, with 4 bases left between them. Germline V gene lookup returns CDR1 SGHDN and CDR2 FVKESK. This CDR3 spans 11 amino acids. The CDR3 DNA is TGTGCCAGCAGCCACGGGTACGAGCAGTACTTC. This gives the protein CASSHGYEQYF. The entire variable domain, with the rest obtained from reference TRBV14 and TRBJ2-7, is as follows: EAGVTQFPSHSVIEKGQTVTLRCDPISGHDNLYWYRRVMGKEIKFLLHFVKESKQDESGMPNNRFLAERTGGTYSTLKVQPAELEDSGVYFCASSHGYEQYFGPGTRLTVT.

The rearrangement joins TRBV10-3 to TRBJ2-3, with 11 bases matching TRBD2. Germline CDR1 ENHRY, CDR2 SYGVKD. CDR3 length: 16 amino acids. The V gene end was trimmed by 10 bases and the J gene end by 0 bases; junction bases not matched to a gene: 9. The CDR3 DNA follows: TGTGCCAGCGCTAGCGGGGGGCCCTCTAGCACAGATACGCAGTATTTT. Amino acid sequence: CASASGGPSSTDTQYF.

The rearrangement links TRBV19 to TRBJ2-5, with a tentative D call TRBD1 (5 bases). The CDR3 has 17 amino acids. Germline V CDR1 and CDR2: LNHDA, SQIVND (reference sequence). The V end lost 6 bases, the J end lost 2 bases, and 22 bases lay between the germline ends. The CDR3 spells CASRGRAGGEAQETQYF. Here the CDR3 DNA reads TGTGCCAGTAGGGGCAGGGCCGGCGGAGAGGCACAAGAGACCCAGTACTTC. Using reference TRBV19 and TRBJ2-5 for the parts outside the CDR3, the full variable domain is DGGITQSPKYLFRKEGQNVTLSCEQNLNHDAMYWYRQDPGQGLRLIYYSQIVNDFQKGDIAEGYSVSREKKESFPLTVTSAQKNPTAFYLCASRGRAGGEAQETQYFGPGTRLLVL.

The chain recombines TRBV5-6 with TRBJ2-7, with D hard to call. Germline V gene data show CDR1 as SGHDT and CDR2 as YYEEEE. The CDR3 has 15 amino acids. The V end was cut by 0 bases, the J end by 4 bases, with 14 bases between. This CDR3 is CASSLGTRTEYEQYF. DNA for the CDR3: TGTGCCAGCAGCTTGGGGACCCGGACGGAATACGAGCAGTACTTC.

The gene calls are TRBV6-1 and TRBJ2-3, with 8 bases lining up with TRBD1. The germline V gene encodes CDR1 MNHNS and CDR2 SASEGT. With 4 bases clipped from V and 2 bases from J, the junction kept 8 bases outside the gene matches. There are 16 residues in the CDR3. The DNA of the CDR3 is TGTGCCAGCAGTGTCCAGACAGGGGCCCTCACAGATACGCAGTATTTT. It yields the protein CASSVQTGALTDTQYF.

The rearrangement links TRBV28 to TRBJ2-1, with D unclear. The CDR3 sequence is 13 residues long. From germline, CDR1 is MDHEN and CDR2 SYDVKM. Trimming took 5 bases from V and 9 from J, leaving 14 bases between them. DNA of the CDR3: TGTGCCAGCAGTCCGCCCCTAATGGGTGAGCAGTTCTTC. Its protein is CASSPPLMGEQFF. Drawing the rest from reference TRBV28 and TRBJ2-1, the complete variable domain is DVKVTQSSRYLVKRTGEKVFLECVQDMDHENMFWYRQDPGLGLRLIYFSYDVKMKEKGDIPEGYSVSREKKERFSLILESASTNQTSMYLCASSPPLMGEQFFGPGTRLTVL.

The CDR3 spells CANTRRNTEAFF. In nucleotides, the CDR3 is TGTGCCAATACACGGAGGAACACTGAAGCTTTCTTT. The rearrangement links TRBV7-9 to TRBJ1-1; no firm D call. The CDR3 is made up of 12 amino acids. Germline CDR1 is SEHNR and CDR2 is FQNEAQ (reference sequence). V shed 10 bases and J shed 1 base, with 10 bases lying between them. Full variable domain (rest looked up from reference TRBV7-9 and TRBJ1-1): DTGVSQNPRHKITKRGQNVTFRCDPISEHNRLYWYRQTLGQGPEFLTYFQNEAQLEKSRLLSDRFSAERPKGSFSTLEIQRTEQGDSAMYLCANTRRNTEAFFGQGTRLTVV.

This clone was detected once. The CDR3 loop reads CASSHSGLNQPQHF. CDR3 bases: TGTGCCAGCAGCCATTCTGGGTTGAATCAGCCCCAGCATTTT. The V and J genes are TRBV14 and TRBJ1-5; unclear D gene. V was cut by 3 bases and J by 4 bases, with 10 bases left in between. Germline assignment: CDR1 SGHDN and CDR2 FVKESK. The CDR3 is made up of 14 amino acids.

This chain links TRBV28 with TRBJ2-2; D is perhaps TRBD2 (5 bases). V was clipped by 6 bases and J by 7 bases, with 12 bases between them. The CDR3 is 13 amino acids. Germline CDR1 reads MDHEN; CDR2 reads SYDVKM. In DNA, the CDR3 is TGTGCCAGCAGAGGACTCGGGGTCGGGGAGCTGTTTTTT. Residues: CASRGLGVGELFF.